One and the same sample provided the 28 T cell receptor beta chains below, sequenced in a study of blood T cell repertoires in COVID-19. Data came from immunoSEQ multiplex PCR; TCRdb stores just in-frame clones and leaves some out. The data contain a few hundred thousand clones, about 86% of them seen just once; the ten biggest clones take up around 3.6%. Sequenced input: PBMCs or T cells enriched from blood (not recorded which). The receptors come from a man between 50 and 59 years old who had recovered from COVID-19.

The chain carries TRBV5-5 and TRBJ2-7; 9 nucleotides match TRBD1. Germline CDR1 SGHKS, CDR2 YYEKEE (reference sequence). V was clipped by 6 bases and J by 6 bases; unmatched bases: 10. The CDR3 has 14 residues. The CDR3 bases are TGTGCCAGCAACGTAGCCGGGACAGGGACCGAGCAGTACTTC. This sequence encodes CASNVAGTGTEQYF. Variable domain in full (rest from reference TRBV5-5 and TRBJ2-7): DAGVTQSPTHLIKTRGQQVTLRCSPISGHKSVSWYQQVLGQGPQFIFQYYEKEERGRGNFPDRFSARQFPNYSSELNVNALLLGDSALYLCASNVAGTGTEQYFGPGTRLTVT.

The chain links TRBV28 to TRBJ2-7, with no clear D. This CDR3 has 12 amino acids. V dropped 10 bases and J dropped 6 bases, with 16 bases sitting between them. Germline V CDR1 and CDR2: MDHEN, SYDVKM. The CDR3 nucleotides read TGTGCCACCCCCTCTCCTTCCGGCGAGCAGTACTTC. Amino acids: CATPSPSGEQYF.

In DNA form, the CDR3 reads TGTGCCAGCATGGGGCAGGCTTTCGGCACAGATACGCAGTATTTT. This encodes CASMGQAFGTDTQYF. V and J are TRBV28 and TRBJ2-3; the D gene is possibly TRBD1 (5 bases). The ends were cut back, 7 bases at V and 1 base at J, with 15 bases in the middle. Looked up from germline, CDR1 is MDHEN and CDR2 is SYDVKM. CDR3 size: 15 residues.

This clone occurred once. The chain joins TRBV5-1 to TRBJ1-1; D is perhaps TRBD1 (5 bases). Trimming shortened V by 2 bases and J by 3 bases, and 11 bases separated the two germline ends. The germline gives CDR1 SGHRS, CDR2 YFSETQ. The CDR3 runs 14 residues. CDR3: CASSFTAGDTEAFF. The CDR3 region has the DNA TGCGCCAGCAGCTTTACAGCGGGGGACACTGAAGCTTTCTTT.

This rearrangement joins TRBV5-6 to TRBJ2-5, with 12 bases identical to TRBD2. V lost 3 bases and J lost 1; bases outside the gene matches: 4. CDR1 is SGHDT, CDR2 YYEEEE, per germline. The CDR3 has 16 residues. The CDR3 is CASSWGTSGFQETQYF. CDR3 nucleotides: TGTGCCAGCAGCTGGGGGACTAGCGGGTTCCAAGAGACCCAGTACTTC.

This chain uses TRBV28 with TRBJ2-7, with 12 positions matching TRBD2. V dropped 2 bases and J dropped 5; count of bases not matched to a gene: 7. The CDR3 is 16 amino acids. The V gene's germline CDR1 is MDHEN and CDR2 SYDVKM. As DNA, the CDR3 is TGTGCCAGCAGTTTAAACCAGAGACTAGCGGGAGACGAGCAGTACTTC. It specifies CASSLNQRLAGDEQYF.

The J gene is TRBJ2-7, the V gene TRBV11-3, with 9 bases identical to TRBD1. V dropped 4 bases and J dropped 7; count of bases not matched to a gene: 2. The V gene's germline CDR1 is SGHNT and CDR2 YENEEA. The CDR3 consists of 12 residues. CDR3: CASSSTGGEQYF. The CDR3 nucleotides read TGTGCCAGCAGCTCGACAGGGGGAGAGCAGTACTTC.

This chain uses TRBV27 with TRBJ1-5; a weak D match, TRBD1 (5 bases). Germline V gives CDR1 MNHEY, CDR2 SMNVEV (reference sequence). V was clipped by 4 bases and J by 4 bases, with 8 bases between them. There are 13 residues in the CDR3. CDR3 nucleotide sequence: TGTGCCAGCAGTTATCGGACAAATCAGCCCCAGCATTTT. Translating gives CASSYRTNQPQHF.

Comments on this clone: This specimen includes other DNA sequences encoding the same CDR3. The rearrangement links TRBV12-3 or TRBV12-4 to TRBJ2-7; D is perhaps TRBD1 (5 bases). Deletions cut 1 base from V and 3 bases from J, with 7 bases between. The CDR3 totals 13 residues. In nucleotides, the CDR3 is TGTGCCAGCAGTTTAGGGGGCGGCTACGAGCAGTACTTC. Its protein is CASSLGGGYEQYF.

CDR3 bases: TGTGCCAGTTCCCCCCAGCGGGGGACAGAGACCCAGTACTTC. Its protein product is CASSPQRGTETQYF. The chain links TRBV19 to TRBJ2-5, with TRBD2 matching over 8 bases. Germline V gives CDR1 LNHDA, CDR2 SQIVND (reference sequence). The CDR3 covers 14 residues. The junction had 9 bases not matched to a gene; V was cut back by 8 bases and J by 4 bases.

The chain links TRBV4-1 to TRBJ1-2; TRBD1 matches 8 bases. The CDR3 contains 14 residues. V lost 1 base, J lost 4 bases, and 2 bases stayed unmatched. Germline V gene lookup returns CDR1 MGHRA and CDR2 YSYEKL. DNA for the CDR3: TGCGCCAGCAGCCAAGCCGACAGGGGCTATGGCTACACCTTC. It encodes CASSQADRGYGYTF.

The chain links TRBV6-5 to TRBJ2-7; 7 bases are shared with TRBD1. Looked up from germline, CDR1 is MNHEY and CDR2 is SVGAGI. V dropped 9 bases and J dropped 2; count of bases not matched to a gene: 10. This CDR3 is 14 amino acids long. CDR3: CASAVGTEAYEQYF. CDR3 sequence (DNA): TGTGCCAGTGCCGTAGGGACAGAAGCCTACGAGCAGTACTTC.

Here the CDR3 reads CASSLAGGSGDTQYF. The CDR3 DNA is TGTGCCAGCAGTCTAGCGGGGGGATCTGGGGATACGCAGTATTTT. The chain couples TRBV6-5 to TRBJ2-3; 11 bases are shared with TRBD2. Germline V gene data show CDR1 as MNHEY and CDR2 as SVGAGI. CDR3 length: 15 residues. Trimming at V came to 5 bases and at J to 6 bases, leaving 7 bases not matched to a gene.

This sequence joins TRBV5-4 and TRBJ2-1, with a possible D match to TRBD2 (5 bases). Per the germline V gene, CDR1 is SGHNT and CDR2 is YYREEE (reference sequence). With 2 bases removed from V and 6 bases from J, the gap between germline ends came to 9 bases. This CDR3 comprises 13 residues. CDR3 in DNA: TGTGCCAGCAGCTTACCCGGGGTCAATGAGCAGTTCTTC. Translated, it gives CASSLPGVNEQFF.

This chain links TRBV6-5 with TRBJ1-2; possibly TRBD1 for D (5 bases). The germline CDR1 and CDR2 sequences are MNHEY and SVGAGI. The CDR3 runs 15 residues. V lost 4 bases to trimming and J lost 0 bases, with 12 bases between them. The CDR3 coding sequence is TGTGCCAGCAGTTTTGAAACAGGAGCTAACTATGGCTACACCTTC. Its translation is CASSFETGANYGYTF.

V gene TRBV29-1 combines with J gene TRBJ2-7; 7 nucleotides agree with TRBD1. The CDR3 is made up of 14 amino acids. The germline CDR1 and CDR2 sequences are SQVTM and ANQGSEA. Trimming removed 4 bases from V and 0 bases from J; junction bases left unmatched: 6. In DNA, the CDR3 is TGCAGCGTTGTGAGGGACAGACACTCCTACGAGCAGTACTTC. Encoded protein: CSVVRDRHSYEQYF.

The chain combines TRBV19 with TRBJ1-2; 7 bases are shared with TRBD1. The germline V gene encodes CDR1 LNHDA and CDR2 SQIVND (reference sequence). There are 14 residues in the CDR3. V was clipped by 6 bases and J by 4 bases; unmatched bases: 8. The CDR3 region has the DNA TGTGCCAGTAGCCAAGAGGGACAGCCCTATGGCTACACCTTC. As protein: CASSQEGQPYGYTF.

This clone was picked up one time. The chain joins TRBV12-3 or TRBV12-4 to TRBJ1-2; tentatively, D is TRBD1 (6 bases). With 10 bases removed from V and 0 bases from J, the gap between germline ends came to 9 bases. The CDR3 consists of 12 residues. The CDR3 here is CATRTANYGYTF. The CDR3 nucleotides are TGTGCCACTCGGACAGCTAACTATGGCTACACCTTC.

V and J are TRBV9 and TRBJ2-4; possible D gene TRBD2, 5 bases. V was cut by 4 bases and J by 7 bases, with 15 bases left in between. The CDR3 totals 14 residues. Germline values: CDR1 SGDLS, CDR2 YYNGEE. CDR3 residues: CASSPRAGENIQYF. Here the CDR3 DNA reads TGTGCCAGCAGCCCGAGGGCAGGAGAGAACATTCAGTACTTC.

This rearrangement joins TRBV12-5 to TRBJ1-1, with D hard to call. The CDR3 sequence is 13 residues long. V was pared by 7 bases and J by 3 bases, with 12 bases between. CDR1 is LGHNT and CDR2 is FRNRAP in the germline V gene. This CDR3 reads CASVRLGDTEAFF. CDR3 bases: TGTGCTAGTGTTCGACTGGGAGACACTGAAGCTTTCTTT.

This chain joins TRBV9 and TRBJ2-3; TRBD2 aligns across 9 bases. Looked up from germline, CDR1 is SGDLS and CDR2 is YYNGEE. The CDR3 length is 18 residues. After removal of 0 bases from V and 4 bases from J, the junction contained 12 bases not matched to a gene. The CDR3 sequence is CASSVVAGGPINPDTQYF. The CDR3 DNA reads TGTGCCAGCAGCGTAGTGGCGGGAGGGCCTATCAACCCAGATACGCAGTATTTT.

V and J are TRBV19 and TRBJ2-7, with D possibly being TRBD2 (6 bases). Germline loops: CDR1 LNHDA, CDR2 SQIVND (reference sequence). With 6 bases removed from V and 4 bases from J, the gap between germline ends came to 13 bases. The CDR3 is made up of 13 amino acids. The CDR3 DNA follows: TGTGCCAGTAGCTATACGCGGGGTTACGAGCAGTACTTC. It yields the protein CASSYTRGYEQYF.

The V gene is TRBV15, the J gene TRBJ2-1, with TRBD1 matching over 7 bases. V lost 0 bases and J lost 8; bases outside the gene matches: 7. Germline V gene lookup returns CDR1 LNHNV and CDR2 YYDKDF (reference sequence). The CDR3 runs 15 residues. DNA for the CDR3: TGTGCCACCAGCAGAGATCAGGGGGAAGGCCATGAGCAGTTCTTC. Protein product: CATSRDQGEGHEQFF. Full variable domain (outside the CDR3, taken from reference TRBV15 and TRBJ2-1): DAMVIQNPRYQVTQFGKPVTLSCSQTLNHNVMYWYQQKSSQAPKLLFHYYDKDFNNEADTPDNFQSRRPNTSFCFLDIRSPGLGDTAMYLCATSRDQGEGHEQFFGPGTRLTVL.

This chain joins TRBV5-1 and TRBJ1-1, with 8 bases identical to TRBD1. V was clipped by 0 bases and J by 4 bases; unmatched bases: 5. The length of the CDR3 is 15 residues. Germline V gene lookup returns CDR1 SGHRS and CDR2 YFSETQ. The CDR3 DNA reads TGCGCCAGCAGCTTGGACGGACAGGGAACCACTGAAGCTTTCTTT. As protein: CASSLDGQGTTEAFF.

The genes are TRBV21-1 and TRBJ1-2; the table calls TRBD1, which could not be checked here. TRBV21-1 constitutes a pseudogene. CDR3 size: 15 residues. CDR3 in DNA: TGTGCCAGCCTACCGGGACAGGGCGGGAACTATGGCTACACCTTC. This encodes CASLPGQGGNYGYTF.

The chain carries TRBV18 and TRBJ1-2; 7 bases fit TRBD1. V shed 2 bases, J shed 3 bases, and the junction held 3 bases outside the gene matches. Germline V CDR1 and CDR2: KGHSH, LQKENI. The CDR3 sequence is 14 residues long. The CDR3 DNA follows: TGTGCCAGCTCACCATTCCAGGGGGACTATGGCTACACCTTC. Translation: CASSPFQGDYGYTF. Using reference TRBV18 and TRBJ1-2 for the parts outside the CDR3, the full variable domain is NAGVMQNPRHLVRRRGQEARLRCSPMKGHSHVYWYRQLPEEGLKFMVYLQKENIIDESGMPKERFSAEFPKEGPSILRIQQVVRGDSAAYFCASSPFQGDYGYTFGSGTRLTVV.

J is TRBJ1-1 and V is TRBV7-9; 8 bases agree with TRBD1. Germline CDR1 is SEHNR and CDR2 is FQNEAQ (reference sequence). The CDR3 covers 13 residues. V shed 4 bases and J 10 bases; nucleotides not matched to a gene: 8. CDR3 nucleotide sequence: TGTGCCAGCAGCTCAGGACAGGGTTGGTCAGCTTTCTTT. It codes for CASSSGQGWSAFF.

Only one count was recorded for this clone. This chain joins TRBV5-1 and TRBJ2-5, with D perhaps TRBD2 (5 bases). Germline V gene data show CDR1 as SGHRS and CDR2 as YFSETQ. The CDR3 sequence is 16 residues long. V lost 4 bases to trimming and J lost 5 bases, with 21 bases between them. The CDR3, as DNA: TGCGCCAGCAGCCTGAAGGAGGCCGCGGTTTACGAGACCCAGTACTTC. Its translation: CASSLKEAAVYETQYF.